This T cell receptor (beta chain) originates from a study of shared clonotypes between healthy human individuals. Study results and caveats: Some clonotypes were shared by all four sorted-subset donors, while others were not shared. The non-shared ones had lower generation probabilities than the shared ones.

The length of the CDR3 is 14 residues. With 2 bases removed from V and 5 bases from J, the gap between germline ends came to 11 bases. Germline values: CDR1 LGHNA, CDR2 YNFKEQ. In the case of this clone: Its antigen is as yet unknown.

The authors split each subset's genomic DNA evenly across several immunoSEQ plates. TCRdb's table, derived via immunoSEQ multiplex PCR, lists solely in-frame clones and lacks some. The sample has about 1.9 million clones; 93% are singletons. The naive CD8 fraction comprised CD45RO-negative cells positively selected for CCR7 and excluded terminally differentiated effector memory CD45RA+ cells. This clonotype was obtained from a young man in good health. Some clones in this sample may be carry-over from other donors' samples. The V gene is TRBV4-2, the J gene TRBJ2-3; D unclear. The sample comprised naive CD8+ T cells from PBMCs. The CDR3 region is CASSQPKPGDTQYF. CDR3 bases: TGTGCCAGCAGCCAACCTAAGCCCGGAGATACGCAGTATTTT.